This note documents a single T cell receptor beta chain sequence. A read error is the likely source, as a far larger clone sits one nucleotide away. These data are taken from a study of low-dose radiotherapy and immunotherapy resistance in tumors. Study information: Cohort 1 got 0.5 Gy per fraction every 2 weeks, 6.5 Gy in total. Oral administration of aspirin 300 mg daily occurred for four cycles, commencing at cycle 1 day 1. First-strand cDNA relied on TRAV- and TRBV-specific primers spanning alpha and beta chains.

The germline V and J ends were trimmed by 3 bases and 13 bases, with 16 bases remaining between them. CDR1 and CDR2 from the germline V gene are SGHTA and FQGNSA. The length of the CDR3 is 13 residues. A roughly 20-cycle PCR with a constant-region primer and V-primer adapter amplified TCRs. TCRdb fed the reads into MiXCR, producing one record per CDR3 protein. The data contain tens of thousands of distinct CDR3 sequences, roughly a third of them singletons. Time point of the sample: after trial treatment. Stated treatment: LDRT plus nivolumab, ipilimumab, low-dose cyclophosphamide and aspirin (RACIN trial).

The origin of this receptor is a male donor with rectosigmoid adenocarcinoma. The J gene is TRBJ2-1, the V gene TRBV7-2; the D call may be TRBD1 or TRBD2 (5 bases each). The material was PBMCs, obtained after low-dose radiotherapy plus immunotherapy. The CDR3 DNA follows: TGTGCCAGCAGCTTTGGGGGTTGGGAGACCCAGTTCTTC. This codes for CASSFGGWETQFF.